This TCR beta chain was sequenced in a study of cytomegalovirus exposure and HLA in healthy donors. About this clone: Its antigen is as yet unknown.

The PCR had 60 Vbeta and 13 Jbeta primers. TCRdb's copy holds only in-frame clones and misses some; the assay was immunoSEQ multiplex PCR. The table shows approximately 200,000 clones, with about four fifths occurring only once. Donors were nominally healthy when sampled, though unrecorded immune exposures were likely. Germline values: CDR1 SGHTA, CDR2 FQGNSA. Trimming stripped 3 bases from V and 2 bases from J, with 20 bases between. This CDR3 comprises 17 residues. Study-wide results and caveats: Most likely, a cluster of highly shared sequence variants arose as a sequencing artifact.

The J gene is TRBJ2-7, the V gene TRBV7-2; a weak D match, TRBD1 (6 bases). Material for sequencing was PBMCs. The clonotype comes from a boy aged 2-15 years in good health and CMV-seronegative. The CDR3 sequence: CASSFGPTGFGPYEQYF. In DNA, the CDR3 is TGTGCCAGCAGCTTCGGACCTACAGGGTTTGGTCCCTACGAGCAGTACTTC.